What follows describes a single T cell receptor beta chain. Documented time point: pretreatment peripheral blood. Synthetic TCR analog templates were spiked into each PCR. The data were produced by immunoSEQ multiplex PCR, yet TCRdb's version contains in-frame clones alone and is incomplete. The sample shows about 50,000 clones, 87% of them seen only once. This entry comes from a study of PD-L1 blockade in urothelial cancer. The source is a woman in her sixties with urothelial cancer. The input for sequencing was PBMCs, taken around atezolizumab (anti-PD-L1) treatment.

The CDR3 bases are TGTGCCAGCAGCTTAGCTAGCGGGATCTGGAAACAGTACTTC. Translation: CASSLASGIWKQYF. The chain links TRBV7-9 to TRBJ2-7; 8 bases match TRBD2. V gave up 0 bases and J gave up 10 bases; unmatched junction bases: 8. Germline V gives CDR1 SEHNR, CDR2 FQNEAQ (reference sequence). The CDR3 extends over 14 amino acids.